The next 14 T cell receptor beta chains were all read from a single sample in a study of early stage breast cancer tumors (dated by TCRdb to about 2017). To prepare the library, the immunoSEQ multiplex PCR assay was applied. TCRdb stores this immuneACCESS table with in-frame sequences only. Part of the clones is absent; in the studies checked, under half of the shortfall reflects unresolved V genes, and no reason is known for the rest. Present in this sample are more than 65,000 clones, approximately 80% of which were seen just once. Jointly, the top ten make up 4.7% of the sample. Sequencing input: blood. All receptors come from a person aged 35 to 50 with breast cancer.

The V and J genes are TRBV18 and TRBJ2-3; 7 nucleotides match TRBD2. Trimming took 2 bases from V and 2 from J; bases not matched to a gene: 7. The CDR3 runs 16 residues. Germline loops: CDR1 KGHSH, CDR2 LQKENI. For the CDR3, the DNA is TGTGCCAGCTCACCAAATAGCGGGCCTTACACAGATACGCAGTATTTT. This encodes CASSPNSGPYTDTQYF.

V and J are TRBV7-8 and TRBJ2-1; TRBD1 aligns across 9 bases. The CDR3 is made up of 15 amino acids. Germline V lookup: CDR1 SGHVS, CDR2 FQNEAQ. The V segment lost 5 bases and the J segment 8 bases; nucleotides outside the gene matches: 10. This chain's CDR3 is CASSHGDRDRDEQFF. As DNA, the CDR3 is TGTGCCAGCAGCCATGGGGACAGGGACCGAGATGAGCAGTTCTTC.

The CDR3 DNA reads TGCGCCAGCAGCTTGAGGGGGGATGGCGCCGGGGAGCTGTTTTTT. Its translation: CASSLRGDGAGELFF. The genes are TRBV5-1 and TRBJ2-2; D tentatively fits TRBD1 or TRBD2 (6 bases each). The CDR3 has 15 amino acids. V lost 1 base and J lost 6, with 13 bases in between. CDR1 SGHRS and CDR2 YFSETQ come from the germline V gene. Full variable domain (remainder filled in from reference TRBV5-1 and TRBJ2-2): KAGVTQTPRYLIKTRGQQVTLSCSPISGHRSVSWYQQTPGQGLQFLFEYFSETQRNKGNFPGRFSGRQFSNSRSEMNVSTLELGDSALYLCASSLRGDGAGELFFGEGSRLTVL.

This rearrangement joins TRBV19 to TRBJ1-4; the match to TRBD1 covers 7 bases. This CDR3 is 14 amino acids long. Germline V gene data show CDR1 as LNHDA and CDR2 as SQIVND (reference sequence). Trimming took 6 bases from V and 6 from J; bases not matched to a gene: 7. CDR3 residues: CASSQQGNHEKLFF. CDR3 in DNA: TGTGCCAGTAGCCAACAGGGGAATCATGAAAAACTGTTTTTT.

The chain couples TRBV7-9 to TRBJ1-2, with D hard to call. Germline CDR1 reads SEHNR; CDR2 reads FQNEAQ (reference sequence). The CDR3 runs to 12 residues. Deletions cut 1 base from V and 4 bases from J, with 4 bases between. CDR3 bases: TGTGCCAGCAGCTTAGAGGGCTATGGCTACACCTTC. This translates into CASSLEGYGYTF.

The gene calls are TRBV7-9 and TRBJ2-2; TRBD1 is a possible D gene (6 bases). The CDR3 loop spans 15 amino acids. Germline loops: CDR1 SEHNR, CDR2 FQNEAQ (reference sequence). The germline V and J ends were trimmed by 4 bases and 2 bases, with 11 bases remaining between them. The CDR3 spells CASSYPGHNTGELFF. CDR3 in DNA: TGTGCCAGCAGCTACCCGGGACACAACACCGGGGAGCTGTTTTTT.

DNA of the CDR3: TGTGCCACCAGCTTCGATCTTGGAGGCTACGAGCAGTACTTC. Amino acid sequence: CATSFDLGGYEQYF. This chain links TRBV15 with TRBJ2-7; perhaps TRBD2 as D (5 bases). V lost 5 bases to trimming and J lost 3 bases, with 14 bases between them. Germline CDR1 reads LNHNV; CDR2 reads YYDKDF (reference sequence). The CDR3 extends over 14 amino acids.

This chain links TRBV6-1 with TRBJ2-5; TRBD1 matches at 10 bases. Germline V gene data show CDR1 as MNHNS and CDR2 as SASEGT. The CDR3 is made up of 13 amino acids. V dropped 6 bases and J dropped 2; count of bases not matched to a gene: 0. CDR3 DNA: TGTGCCAGCAGGGACAGGGGGCAAGAGACCCAGTACTTC. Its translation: CASRDRGQETQYF.

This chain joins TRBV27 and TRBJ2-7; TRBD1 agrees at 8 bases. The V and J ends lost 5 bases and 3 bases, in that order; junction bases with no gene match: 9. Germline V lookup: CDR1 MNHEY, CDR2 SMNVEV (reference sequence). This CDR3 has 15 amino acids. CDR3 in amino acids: CASSKQGVLHYEQYF. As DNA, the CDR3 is TGTGCCAGCAGTAAACAGGGGGTTCTCCACTACGAGCAGTACTTC.

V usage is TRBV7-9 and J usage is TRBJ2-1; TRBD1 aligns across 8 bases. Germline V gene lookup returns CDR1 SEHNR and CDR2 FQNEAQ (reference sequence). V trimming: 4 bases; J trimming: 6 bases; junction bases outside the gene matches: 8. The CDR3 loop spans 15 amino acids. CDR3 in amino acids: CASSSRDRSVNEQFF. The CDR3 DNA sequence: TGTGCCAGCAGCTCCCGGGACAGGTCGGTCAATGAGCAGTTCTTC.

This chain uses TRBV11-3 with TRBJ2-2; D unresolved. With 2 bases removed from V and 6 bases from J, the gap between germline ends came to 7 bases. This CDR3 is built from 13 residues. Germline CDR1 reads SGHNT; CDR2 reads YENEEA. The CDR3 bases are TGTGCCAGCAGCTTAAGGGATCCCGGGGAGCTGTTTTTT. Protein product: CASSLRDPGELFF.

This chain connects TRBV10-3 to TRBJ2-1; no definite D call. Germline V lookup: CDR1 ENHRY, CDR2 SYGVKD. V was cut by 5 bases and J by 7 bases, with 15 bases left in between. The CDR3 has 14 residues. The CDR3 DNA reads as TGTGCCATCAGTCCCGGACCCAGGTGGAATGAGCAGTTCTTC. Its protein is CAISPGPRWNEQFF.

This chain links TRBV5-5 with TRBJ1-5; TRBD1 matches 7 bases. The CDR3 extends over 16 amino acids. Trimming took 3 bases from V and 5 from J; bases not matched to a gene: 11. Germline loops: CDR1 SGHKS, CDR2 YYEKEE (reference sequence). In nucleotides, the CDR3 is TGTGCCAGCAGCTCCCGACAGGGACTAGCGGATCAGCCCCAGCATTTT. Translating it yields CASSSRQGLADQPQHF. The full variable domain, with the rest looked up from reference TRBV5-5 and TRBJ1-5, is DAGVTQSPTHLIKTRGQQVTLRCSPISGHKSVSWYQQVLGQGPQFIFQYYEKEERGRGNFPDRFSARQFPNYSSELNVNALLLGDSALYLCASSSRQGLADQPQHFGDGTRLSIL.

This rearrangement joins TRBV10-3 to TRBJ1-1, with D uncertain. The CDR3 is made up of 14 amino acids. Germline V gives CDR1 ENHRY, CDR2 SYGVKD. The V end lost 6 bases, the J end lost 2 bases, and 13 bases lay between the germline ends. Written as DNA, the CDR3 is TGTGCCATCAGCGCGTTGGGCACTAACACTGAAGCTTTCTTT. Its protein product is CAISALGTNTEAFF.